The 5 T cell receptor beta chains given below trace back to one sample, sequenced in a study of radiation and T cells in renal cell carcinoma. Produced via immunoSEQ multiplex PCR; TCRdb's table is partial and in-frame only. This sample has roughly 150,000 clones, with approximately 88% found just once. Sample time point: blood 2 weeks post-SBRT. Regarding treatment: 15 Gy SBRT to primary tumor, nephrectomy 4 weeks later. The input for sequencing was blood, taken from a patient whose treatment included radiotherapy and nephrectomy. Source of these receptors: a woman between 50 and 59 years old with renal cell carcinoma.

V gene TRBV7-3 combines with J gene TRBJ2-7; 7 bases agree with TRBD2. Germline trimming cut 5 bases from V and 4 bases from J; bases unmatched to any gene: 5. Germline V gives CDR1 SGHTA, CDR2 FQGTGA. The CDR3 has 13 amino acids. The CDR3 loop reads CASSEGEGYEQYF. CDR3 sequence (DNA): TGTGCCAGCAGCGAAGGGGAGGGATACGAGCAGTACTTC.

This chain links TRBV4-2 with TRBJ1-3; maybe TRBD1 (5 bases). Trimming left V 1 base short and J 8 bases short, with 6 bases between. Germline V gene data show CDR1 as LGHNA and CDR2 as YNFKEQ. This CDR3 contains 12 residues. This chain's CDR3 is CASSQVGDTIYF. In DNA, the CDR3 is TGTGCCAGCAGCCAAGTGGGGGACACCATATATTTT.

The chain employs TRBV6-5 and TRBJ2-3; D perhaps matches TRBD1 (5 bases). V lost 0 bases and J lost 9, with 10 bases in between. CDR1 and CDR2 (germline): MNHEY, SVGAGI. This CDR3 has 13 residues. The CDR3 DNA is TGTGCCAGCAGTTACTCGATGGGGCCAACGCAGTATTTT. Encoded protein: CASSYSMGPTQYF.

This chain joins TRBV11-1 and TRBJ2-7, with 7 bases fitting TRBD1. CDR1 SGHAT and CDR2 FQDESV come from the germline V gene (reference sequence). This CDR3 spans 14 amino acids. The ends lost 3 bases at V and 4 bases at J; junction bases unmatched: 6. The CDR3 nucleotides read TGTGCCAGCAGCTTTAACAGGGGTCGGTACGAGCAGTACTTC. Protein sequence: CASSFNRGRYEQYF.

J is TRBJ2-5 and V is TRBV5-1; D remains unclear. V was cut by 0 bases and J by 4 bases, with 19 bases left in between. Germline V gene lookup returns CDR1 SGHRS and CDR2 YFSETQ. The CDR3 sequence is 17 residues long. The CDR3, as DNA: TGCGCCAGCAGCTTGGAACTCCGGGCTCCCAGGACAGAGACCCAGTACTTC. It is translated as CASSLELRAPRTETQYF.